This note documents a single T cell receptor beta chain sequence. Its specific antigen is unknown. Per-nucleotide qualities are absent, and no much larger clonotype sits a single base away. In the prospective study, participants were roughly 18 to 100 years old, resided in about 25 geographic areas of the United States, and were enrolled through a virtual design. Cohort assignment in the prospective study relied on participant-reported clinical history from a screening survey and a study questionnaire. In the prospective study, whole blood, serum and a nasopharyngeal or oropharyngeal swab were collected from each participant by mobile phlebotomists. Additional blood draws and questionnaires over an approximately two-month period could optionally be provided by prospective study participants. Blood samples from the prospective study were shipped frozen or at room temperature prior to DNA extraction.

The immunoSEQ Assay, a bias-controlled multiplex PCR, was used to amplify TCRbeta CDR3 regions from genomic DNA. Concerning the study's data processing: Nucleated cell counts per sample were estimated from amplification of reference gene primers within the assay. Sequence reads were collapsed and filtered to measure the absolute abundance of every unique TCRbeta CDR3 rearrangement. Productive Simpson clonality was computed per sample as the square root of Simpson's diversity index over productive rearrangements. TCRdb took over this immuneACCESS table, retaining in-frame rearrangements with V and J assigned. Such tables are incomplete; in checked studies, under half of the missing clones stem from an unresolved V gene, and the remainder is unexplained. D and trimming were read from the DNA, whereas the V and J calls and clone size are those reported in that table. The sample includes fewer than 200,000 clones, with 82% observed a single time. The top ten hold under 6.5% of the sample.

From the cysteine through the phenylalanine, the CDR3 covers 14 amino acids. Kept here is only the CDR3 DNA, which spans 42 bases and is read in frame from base 1. Via the germline V gene, CDR1 is SGHRS and CDR2 YFSETQ. Trimming takes 5 bases off V and 8 bases off J; junction bases not matched to a gene: 8. The data are from a study of blood T cell repertoires in COVID-19 (dated by TCRdb to about 2020). Regarding the research as a whole: Samples covering the acute and convalescent phases of COVID-19 were provided by collaborators in the United States, Italy and Spain. The prospective study material was composed of cDNA or gDNA derived from T cells, B-cell-depleted T cells, or PBMCs. Deeply sampled blood TCRbeta repertoires from subjects exposed to, actively infected with, or recovered from COVID-19 were included in the dataset. The repertoires were released in a freely available public database meant as a resource for research on the immune response to SARS-CoV-2. Samples came from the ongoing ImmuneRACE study (first 160 participants) plus 1,254 subjects from 6 global collaborators. A de-identified subject ID, COVID-19 status, age in years and sex were almost always included in the sample metadata. Where HLA class I and class II types were available, the types were taken from metadata supplied by the sample provider, not from assay-based typing. The full study reports these points: The amount of clinical and demographic metadata varied by source and participant and was provided uncurated.

The sample taken for sequencing was PBMCs or T cells enriched from blood (not recorded which). Recombination joined TRBV5-1 with TRBJ2-2; 8 bases in the junction line up with TRBD2. The sequence was collected from a woman aged 55-70 years with acute COVID-19. At the DNA level, the sequence is TGCGCCAGCAGGACTAGCGCCTCTGGGGGGGAGCTGTTTTTT. Translated, this gives CASRTSASGGELFF.